This TCR beta chain was profiled in a study of cytomegalovirus exposure and HLA in healthy donors. General study points: The study put 150 to 200 TCR beta chains on its list as cytomegalovirus-associated. As was reported, the classifier diagnosed cytomegalovirus status with high specificity and sensitivity.

Trimming removed 3 bases at V and 3 bases at J, with 11 bases between. Germline V CDR1 and CDR2: GTSNPN, SVGIG (reference sequence). The CDR3 consists of 13 residues. PCR amplification relied on 60 Vbeta primers (plus 13 Jbeta primers). Profiling relied on immunoSEQ multiplex PCR, and the TCRdb table lists in-frame clones only, not all of them. The data contain about 82,000 clones, around 77% of them singletons. Notes on this clone: Antigen specificity is unknown.

Sequencing input: PBMCs. The clonotype was recovered from a man aged 45-65 years in good health and CMV-seronegative. The V call is TRBV30, the J call TRBJ1-1; D is uncertain. This CDR3 reads CAWSRSSHTEAFF. CDR3 bases: TGTGCCTGGAGCCGGAGTTCTCACACTGAAGCTTTCTTT.